The sequence of this T cell receptor (beta chain) was determined in a study of identical twins. Study-wide results and limits: Insertions were reduced in abundant cord blood beta clonotypes but not in memory repertoires.

TCRdb itself ran the 5' RACE reads through MiXCR, one entry per CDR3 protein. The sample contains 700,000 or so distinct CDR3 sequences, around 21% of which appear only once. This clonotype was seen only a few times. The antigen remains unidentified. The sample was also reused in another study, on T cells expressing NK-cell markers. From that report: HCMV seropositivity characterized most of the eight sequenced donors, and seronegativity one. Of the CD8+ T cells in more than five donors, about 1.0-7.5% belonged to dominant NKG2C+ clonotypes.

The clonotype comes from a woman aged 18 to 35 in good health. The specimen sequenced was PBMCs.

The CDR3 DNA reads TGTGCCAGCAGTTTAGCCGAGGGAGGATATGGCTACACCTTC. It translates to CASSLAEGGYGYTF. The V call is TRBV28, the J call TRBJ1-2; D is undetermined. Germline CDR1 is MDHEN and CDR2 is SYDVKM. V lost 2 bases to trimming and J lost 5 bases, with 12 bases between them. This CDR3 has 14 residues.